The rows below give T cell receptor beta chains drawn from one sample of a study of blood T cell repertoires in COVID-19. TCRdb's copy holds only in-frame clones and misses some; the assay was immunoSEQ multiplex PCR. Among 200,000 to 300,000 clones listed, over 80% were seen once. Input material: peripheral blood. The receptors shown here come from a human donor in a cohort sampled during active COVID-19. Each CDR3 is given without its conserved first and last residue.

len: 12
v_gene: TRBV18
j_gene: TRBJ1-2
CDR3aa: ASSPKQENYGYT

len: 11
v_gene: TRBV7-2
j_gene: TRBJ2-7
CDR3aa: ASSFGLTYEQY

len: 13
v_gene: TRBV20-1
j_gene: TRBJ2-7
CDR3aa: SASIAGPLSYEQY

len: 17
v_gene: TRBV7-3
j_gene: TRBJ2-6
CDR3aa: ASSLKGARTGAGANVLT

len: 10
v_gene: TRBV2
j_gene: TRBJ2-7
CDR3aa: ASTTDSYEQY

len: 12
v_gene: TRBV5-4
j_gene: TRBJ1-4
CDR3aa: ASSPWDRGEKLF

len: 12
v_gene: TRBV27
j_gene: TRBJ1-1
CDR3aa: ASSLSRGNTEAF

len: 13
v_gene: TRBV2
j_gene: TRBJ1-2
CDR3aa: ASREWTGEHYGYT

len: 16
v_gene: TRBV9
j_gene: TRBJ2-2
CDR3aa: ASSKGTSGGFNTGELF

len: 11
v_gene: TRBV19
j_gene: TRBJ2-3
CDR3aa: ASTLDGTDTQY

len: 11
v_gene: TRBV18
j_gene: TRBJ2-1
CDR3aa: ASSPRSGNEQF

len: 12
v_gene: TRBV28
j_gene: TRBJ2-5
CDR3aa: ASSRSGRGETQY

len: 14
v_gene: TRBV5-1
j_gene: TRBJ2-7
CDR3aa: ASSGGTGAFSYEQY

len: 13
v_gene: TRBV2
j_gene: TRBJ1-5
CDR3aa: ASRSGTGGNQPQH

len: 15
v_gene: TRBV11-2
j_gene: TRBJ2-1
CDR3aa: ASSLGTSGRSGDEQF

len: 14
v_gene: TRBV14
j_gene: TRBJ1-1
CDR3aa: ASSQDAAAENTEAF

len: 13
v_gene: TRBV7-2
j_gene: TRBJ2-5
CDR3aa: ASSLEMHYQETQY